This T cell receptor (beta chain) originates from a study of blood T cell repertoires in COVID-19. V lost 1 base and J 1 base, leaving 17 bases between the germline ends. The CDR3 length is 17 residues. In germline, CDR1 is LGHNA, CDR2 YNFKEQ. Sequencing was performed with immunoSEQ multiplex PCR; in TCRdb, only in-frame clones are kept and a portion is missing. Altogether about 440,000 clones are present, around 88% being singletons, with the ten largest covering around 13%. Sequencing used peripheral blood. This receptor was taken from a woman aged 45-65 years with COVID-19, enrolled during active disease. The V call is TRBV4-2, the J call TRBJ2-7, with D perhaps TRBD1 (6 bases). CDR3 DNA sequence: TGTGCCAGCAGCCAAGTTCTATCCGGGACACCATCCTACGAGCAGTACTTC. It specifies CASSQVLSGTPSYEQYF.